The present T cell receptor (beta chain) was sequenced within a study of T cells in Graves' hyperthyroidism and ophthalmopathy. Study overall: Peripheral blood was collected at initial diagnosis, before any treatment.

Notes on the study in general: The authors' 13 V-J model separated ophthalmopathy from stable hyperthyroidism. Most thyroid clonotypes expanded above 0.001 were also detected in blood.

This clonotype was detected ten times or more. As yet, its antigen is unknown. RNA transcripts served as the template for amplifying TCR beta CDR3 regions. TCR CDR3 underwent first-round RT-PCR with the HTBI primer set. MiXCR, run by TCRdb on the multiplex PCR reads, gives a single entry per CDR3 protein. The table has more than 350,000 distinct CDR3 sequences, 13% to 15% seen once; the top ten hold 20%. CDR1 and CDR2 from the germline V gene are SNHLY and FYNNEI. The CDR3 runs 16 residues. Trimming pared 3 bases from V and 5 bases from J, leaving 16 bases between. The sequence was collected from a woman aged 30 to 39 with Graves' ophthalmopathy. Sequences were obtained from blood. The chain joins TRBV2 to TRBJ2-2; the D gene is possibly TRBD2 (5 bases). In nucleotides, the CDR3 is TGTGCCAGCAGTGATTGGTTCGGCAGGACTACCGGGGAGCTGTTTTTT. This translates into CASSDWFGRTTGELFF.